This T cell receptor beta chain was sequenced during a study of blood T cell repertoires in COVID-19. TCRdb's table, derived via immunoSEQ multiplex PCR, lists solely in-frame clones and lacks some. The sample carries approximately 250,000 clones, around 93% recorded once. The CDR3 sequence is 13 residues long. V was clipped by 2 bases and J by 5 bases, with 10 bases between them. Germline lookup yields CDR1 MNHEY and CDR2 SVGAGI. Sequenced input: PBMCs or T cells enriched from blood (not recorded which). This clonotype originated in a man aged 40-49 years who had been exposed to COVID-19. J is TRBJ2-7 and V is TRBV6-5; TRBD1 might be the D (6 bases). The CDR3 DNA follows: TGTGCCAGCAGTTACCGCAGGGGCCACGAGCAGTACTTC. It codes for CASSYRRGHEQYF.